The source of this T cell receptor (beta chain) is a study of beta chain features in type 1 diabetes. On the study more broadly: In age, gender and cell yields, patients were similar to healthy donors.

Since all of the isolated RNA was reverse transcribed, expressed TCRB transcripts were what got sequenced. Clones were sequenced by immunoSEQ multiplex PCR, and TCRdb holds only the in-frame ones, with some missing. The repertoire has 250,000 to 350,000 clones, approximately 16% of them found once; the top ten carry less than 0.02%. As regards this clone: Its specificity is unknown.

This CDR3 comprises 15 residues. Losses at the gene ends were 4 bases for V and 1 base for J; bases not matched to a gene: 6. The germline CDR1 and CDR2 sequences are SGHDT and YYEEEE. The study, taken as a whole, reports: Sequencing of cDNA might inflate the share of cells that strongly express TCR. Moderate but significant shortening of TCRB CDR3s was recorded in all four CD4+ subsets from Type 1 diabetes patients.

This clonotype originated in a man younger than 30 with type 1 diabetes. The V gene is TRBV5-6, the J gene TRBJ1-1; 8 nucleotides agree with TRBD1. Sequences were obtained from naive CD4+ T cells from blood. CDR3 nucleotides: TGTGCCAGCAGCGCATGGGACAGGAAGAACACTGAAGCTTTCTTT. As protein: CASSAWDRKNTEAFF.